The 5 T cell receptor beta chains below come from one sample, sequenced in a study of tissue T cells after allogeneic stem cell transplantation. Assay used: immunoSEQ multiplex PCR; TCRdb lists only in-frame clones, some missing. The table shows about 28,000 clones, with 85% to 90% occurring only once. The input for sequencing was blood, taken before transplantation. The source of these receptors is a woman aged 18 to 55 who later had graft-versus-host disease after an allogeneic stem cell transplant.

The chain carries TRBV3-1 (or the pseudogene TRBV3-2) and TRBJ1-1; TRBD1 aligns across 7 bases. V gave up 5 bases and J gave up 1 base; unmatched junction bases: 10. This CDR3 region has 16 residues. CDR1 LGHDT and CDR2 YNNKEL come from the germline V gene (reference sequence). CDR3 in amino acids: CASSARQGRGNTEAFF. CDR3 coding DNA: TGTGCCAGCAGCGCCCGACAGGGACGGGGGAACACTGAAGCTTTCTTT.

The chain is built from TRBV2 and TRBJ2-2, with 8 bases that match TRBD1. The CDR3 is 14 amino acids. V lost 6 bases to trimming and J lost 7 bases; unmatched junction nucleotides: 7. Germline assignment: CDR1 SNHLY and CDR2 FYNNEI. Here the CDR3 reads CASRRDRGDGELFF. DNA for the CDR3: TGTGCCAGCAGGCGAGACAGGGGTGACGGGGAGCTGTTTTTT.

V is TRBV9 and J is TRBJ2-6, with unresolved D. The CDR3 spans 16 residues. Trimming cost V 3 bases and J 2 bases, with 12 bases left between them. CDR1 SGDLS and CDR2 YYNGEE come from the germline V gene. DNA for the CDR3: TGTGCCAGCAGCGCCCGTGTTGGGGCTGGGGCCAACGTCCTGACTTTC. Residues: CASSARVGAGANVLTF.

The CDR3 here is CASSTQRRGGTEAFF. DNA of the CDR3: TGTGCCAGCAGTACCCAGAGGAGGGGAGGCACTGAAGCTTTCTTT. The rearrangement uses TRBV6-2 or TRBV6-3 and TRBJ1-1; perhaps TRBD1 as D (5 bases). Between the trimmed V and J ends, which lost 5 bases and 4 bases, there was a span of 17 bases. From germline, CDR1 is MNHEY and CDR2 SVGEGT. The CDR3 extends over 15 amino acids.

V gene TRBV30 combines with J gene TRBJ1-1; tentatively, D is TRBD1 (5 bases). Germline V gives CDR1 GTSNPN, CDR2 SVGIG (reference sequence). Trimming shortened V by 0 bases and J by 10 bases, and 24 bases separated the two germline ends. CDR3 length: 16 amino acids. The CDR3 reads CAWSVRSNGRDGSAFF. Written as DNA, the CDR3 is TGTGCCTGGAGTGTACGTTCAAATGGCAGGGATGGATCAGCTTTCTTT.